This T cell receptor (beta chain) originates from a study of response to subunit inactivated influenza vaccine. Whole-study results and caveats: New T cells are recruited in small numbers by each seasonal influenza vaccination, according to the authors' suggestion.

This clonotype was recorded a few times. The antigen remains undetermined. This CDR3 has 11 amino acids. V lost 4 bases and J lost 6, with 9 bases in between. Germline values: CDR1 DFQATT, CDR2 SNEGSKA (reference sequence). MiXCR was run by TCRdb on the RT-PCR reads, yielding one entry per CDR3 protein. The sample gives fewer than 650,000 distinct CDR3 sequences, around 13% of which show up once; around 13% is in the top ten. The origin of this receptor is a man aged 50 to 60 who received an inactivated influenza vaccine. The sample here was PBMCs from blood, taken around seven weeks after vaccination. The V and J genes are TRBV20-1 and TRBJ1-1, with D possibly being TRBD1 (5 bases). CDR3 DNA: TGCAGTGCTACCAGGGTAGCTGAAGCTTTCTTT. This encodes CSATRVAEAFF.